Listed below are T cell receptor beta chains from one sample, sequenced in a study of T-cell reconstitution after alpha-beta-depleted transplantation in children. TCRdb itself ran the PCR reads through MiXCR, one entry per CDR3 protein. The sample yields about 980,000 distinct CDR3 sequences, under 30% seen once. The material sequenced was PBMCs, mostly from graft donor cells, taken 360 days after TCRalphabeta/CD19-depleted stem cell transplant. Receptors were obtained from a boy less than two years old who had a stem cell transplant for SCID, so the T cells may come from the graft donor. The CDR3 runs from the conserved cysteine through the conserved F or W. The order of the fields is V gene, D gene, J gene, clone size, CDR3 protein, CDR3 DNA. D genes are given only for firm matches. For some rows the clone size is stated as once, few or many, or as a class when expanded; others skip it.

>TRBV20-1|.|TRBJ1-5|.
CSARVGRAGNQPQHF
TGCAGTGCTAGAGTGGGCAGGGCGGGCAATCAGCCCCAGCATTTT
>TRBV12-3/TRBV12-4|.|TRBJ1-5|.
CASRPGRQSNQPQHF
TGTGCCAGCAGGCCCGGTCGACAAAGCAATCAGCCCCAGCATTTT
>TRBV5-1|.|TRBJ2-1|.
CASSSHRTGLFRNEQFF
TGCGCCAGCAGCTCCCACCGGACAGGACTATTCAGAAATGAGCAGTTCTTC
>TRBV12-3/TRBV12-4|.|TRBJ2-3|.
CASSFWGAVDTQYF
TGTGCCAGCAGTTTTTGGGGGGCGGTAGATACGCAGTATTTT
>TRBV5-5|.|TRBJ2-1|.
CASSLVPGHEQFF
TGTGCCAGCAGCTTGGTCCCCGGGCATGAGCAGTTCTTC
>TRBV27|.|TRBJ2-1|few
CASSWGSGTIYNEQFF
TGTGCCAGCAGTTGGGGTAGCGGAACTATTTACAATGAGCAGTTCTTC
>TRBV2|.|TRBJ2-7|.
CASSEAQGTRVWEQYF
TGTGCCAGCAGTGAAGCGCAGGGGACACGGGTTTGGGAGCAGTACTTC
>TRBV4-1|TRBD1|TRBJ2-2|few
CASSQFTAGTGRTGELFF
TGCGCCAGCAGCCAATTCACGGCCGGGACAGGGCGGACCGGGGAGCTGTTTTTT
>TRBV5-5|.|TRBJ2-2|many
CASSRQGGPGELFF
TGTGCCAGCAGCCGTCAAGGGGGACCCGGGGAGCTGTTTTTT
>TRBV6-1|.|TRBJ1-5|few
CASSARQSNQPQHF
TGTGCCAGCAGCGCAAGACAGAGCAATCAGCCCCAGCATTTT
>TRBV20-1|.|TRBJ2-6|.
CSARAETQNVLTF
TGCAGTGCTAGAGCGGAGACACAGAACGTCCTGACTTTC
>TRBV11-2|TRBD1|TRBJ2-7|.
CASSLVTGTTGEQYF
TGTGCCAGCAGCCTAGTTACAGGGACGACAGGGGAGCAGTACTTC
>TRBV30|.|TRBJ1-4|few
CAWSILRGNEKLFF
TGTGCCTGGAGCATCCTCCGGGGTAATGAAAAACTGTTTTTT
>TRBV5-1|.|TRBJ1-5|once
CASSSGPARADQPQHF
TGCGCCAGCAGCTCCGGTCCGGCGAGGGCAGATCAGCCCCAGCATTTT
>TRBV6-2/TRBV6-3|.|TRBJ1-1|.
CASSSPGAVMNTEAFF
TGTGCCAGCAGTTCCCCCGGGGCCGTTATGAACACTGAAGCTTTCTTT
>TRBV3-1|.|TRBJ1-1|.
CASSQAVGNTEAFF
TGTGCCAGCAGCCAAGCGGTGGGGAACACTGAAGCTTTCTTT
>TRBV20-1|TRBD1|TRBJ2-5|.
CSATTDRVQETQYF
TGCAGTGCTACCACGGACAGGGTACAAGAGACCCAGTACTTC
>TRBV2|.|TRBJ2-2|many
CASSETVGLRGAGELFF
TGTGCCAGCAGTGAAACGGTCGGCCTCAGGGGGGCCGGGGAGCTGTTTTTT
>TRBV20-1|.|TRBJ1-3|.
CSARRRSSGNTIYF
TGCAGTGCTAGAAGGCGAAGCTCTGGAAACACCATATATTTT
>TRBV7-9|.|TRBJ2-3|.
CASSLWSHTDTQYF
TGTGCCAGCAGCCTCTGGTCTCACACAGATACGCAGTATTTT
>TRBV12-3/TRBV12-4|.|TRBJ2-7|few
CASSLIQGKIYEQYF
TGTGCCAGCAGTTTAATACAGGGTAAAATCTACGAGCAGTACTTC
>TRBV20-1|.|TRBJ1-1|.
CSASQGGGNTEAFF
TGCAGTGCTAGCCAGGGAGGGGGAAACACTGAAGCTTTCTTT
>TRBV11-1|TRBD1|TRBJ1-2|few
CASSPVGTASPILYGYTF
TGTGCCAGCAGCCCGGTGGGGACAGCTTCCCCCATCTTATATGGCTACACCTTC
>TRBV7-3|.|TRBJ2-3|.
CASSLRATNTQYF
TGTGCCAGCAGCTTAAGAGCTACCAATACGCAGTATTTT
>TRBV5-1|.|TRBJ2-7|.
CASSLEQWSSDEQYF
TGCGCCAGCAGCTTGGAGCAGTGGTCCAGCGACGAGCAGTACTTC
>TRBV27|.|TRBJ2-2|few
CASSLQGTPNGELFF
TGTGCCAGCAGTCTCCAGGGAACCCCGAACGGGGAGCTGTTTTTT
>TRBV9|.|TRBJ2-3|few
CASSALGDTDTQYF
TGTGCCAGCAGCGCCCTCGGGGACACAGATACGCAGTATTTT
>TRBV6-2/TRBV6-3|TRBD1|TRBJ1-5|.
CASSSGQGASYSNQPQHF
TGTGCCAGCAGTTCGGGACAGGGTGCATCGTATAGCAATCAGCCCCAGCATTTT
>TRBV15|TRBD2|TRBJ2-5|few
CATSRGTSGETQYF
TGTGCCACCAGCAGAGGGACTAGCGGGGAGACCCAGTACTTC
>TRBV20-1|.|TRBJ2-1|.
CRASMGHNEQFF
TGCAGAGCTAGCATGGGGCACAATGAGCAGTTCTTC
>TRBV12-3/TRBV12-4|.|TRBJ1-5|.
CASSPGAGLNQPQHF
TGTGCCAGCAGTCCCGGGGCAGGACTTAATCAGCCCCAGCATTTT
>TRBV5-1|.|TRBJ2-3|.
CASSWADSTDTQYF
TGCGCCAGCAGTTGGGCAGACAGCACAGATACGCAGTATTTT
>TRBV4-2|TRBD1|TRBJ2-3|.
CASSQEERHTTGAVPDTQYF
TGTGCCAGCAGCCAAGAAGAAAGGCACACGACAGGGGCAGTCCCAGATACGCAGTATTTT
>TRBV28|.|TRBJ2-2|few
CASSLQQGRWTGELFF
TGTGCCAGCAGTTTACAGCAGGGGCGGTGGACCGGGGAGCTGTTTTTT
>TRBV29-1|.|TRBJ2-5|.
CSVEGVDETQYF
TGCAGCGTTGAGGGGGTGGACGAGACCCAGTACTTC
>TRBV6-1|.|TRBJ1-3|few
CASVGGALGNTIYF
TGTGCCAGCGTGGGGGGGGCTCTCGGAAACACCATATATTTT
>TRBV7-2|.|TRBJ2-1|few
CASSLNPGNNEQFF
TGTGCCAGCAGCTTAAACCCAGGGAACAATGAGCAGTTCTTC